This T cell receptor beta chain originates from a study of blood T cell repertoires in COVID-19. Study summary: Specimens from acute and convalescent COVID-19 originated in the United States, Italy and Spain. From T cells, B-cell-depleted T cells, or PBMCs came the material, which was cDNA or gDNA.

The germline V and J ends were trimmed by 8 bases and 5 bases, with 12 bases remaining between them. The CDR3 has 12 residues. The authors' processing: Reference gene primer amplification gave nucleated cell count estimates. TCRdb's table, derived via immunoSEQ multiplex PCR, lists solely in-frame clones and lacks some. V and J calls and clone size are copied from that table; D and trimming were computed from the DNA. The sample carries about 120,000 clones, 70% to 85% recorded once. This clone was seen ten or more times. Sequencing used peripheral blood. The clonotype was recovered from a middle-aged man with acute or convalescent COVID-19. The J gene is TRBJ1-1, the V gene TRBV12-3 or TRBV12-4; D unclear. DNA of the CDR3: TGTGCCAGCGTTTCCGGAGGGACTGAAGCTTTCTTT. It codes for CASVSGGTEAFF.